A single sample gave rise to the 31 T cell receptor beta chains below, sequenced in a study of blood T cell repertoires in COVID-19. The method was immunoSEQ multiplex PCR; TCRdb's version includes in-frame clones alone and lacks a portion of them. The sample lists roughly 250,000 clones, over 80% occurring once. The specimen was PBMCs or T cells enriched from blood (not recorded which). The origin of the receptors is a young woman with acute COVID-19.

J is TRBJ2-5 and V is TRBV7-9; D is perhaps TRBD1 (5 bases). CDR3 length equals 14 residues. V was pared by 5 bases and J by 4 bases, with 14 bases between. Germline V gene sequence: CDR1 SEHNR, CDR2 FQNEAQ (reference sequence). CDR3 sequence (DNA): TGTGCCAGCAGCCCCCCAGTAGGGGCAGAGACCCAGTACTTC. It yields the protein CASSPPVGAETQYF.

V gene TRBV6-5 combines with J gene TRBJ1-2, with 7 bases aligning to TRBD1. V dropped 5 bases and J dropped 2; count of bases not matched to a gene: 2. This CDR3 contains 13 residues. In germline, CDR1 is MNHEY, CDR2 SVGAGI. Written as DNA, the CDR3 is TGTGCCAGCAGTCTGGGACAGAACTATGGCTACACCTTC. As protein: CASSLGQNYGYTF.

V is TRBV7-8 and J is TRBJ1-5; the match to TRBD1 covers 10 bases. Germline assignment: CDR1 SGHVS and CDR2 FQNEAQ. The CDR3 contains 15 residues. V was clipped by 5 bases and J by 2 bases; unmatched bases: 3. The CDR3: CASSQTGGGNQPQHF. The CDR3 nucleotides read TGTGCCAGCAGCCAGACAGGGGGCGGCAATCAGCCCCAGCATTTT.

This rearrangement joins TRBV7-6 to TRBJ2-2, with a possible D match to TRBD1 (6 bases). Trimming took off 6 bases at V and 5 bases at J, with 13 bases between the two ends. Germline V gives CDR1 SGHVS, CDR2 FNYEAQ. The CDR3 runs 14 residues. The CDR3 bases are TGTGCCAGCAGATACAGGGTAATTACCGGGGAGCTGTTTTTT. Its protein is CASRYRVITGELFF. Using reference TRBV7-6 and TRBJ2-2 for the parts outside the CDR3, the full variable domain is GAGVSQSPRYKVTKRGQDVALRCDPISGHVSLYWYRQALGQGPEFLTYFNYEAQQDKSGLPNDRFSAERPEGSISTLTIQRTEQRDSAMYRCASRYRVITGELFFGEGSRLTVL.

Written as DNA, the CDR3 is TGTGCCAGCAGTACGGGACAGGGACGCCTTAGAAACATGAACACTGAAGCTTTCTTT. It translates to CASSTGQGRLRNMNTEAFF. The genes are TRBV27 and TRBJ1-1; 9 bases line up with TRBD1. CDR1 MNHEY and CDR2 SMNVEV come from the germline V gene (reference sequence). The CDR3 covers 19 residues. The ends lost 5 bases at V and 0 bases at J; junction bases unmatched: 16.

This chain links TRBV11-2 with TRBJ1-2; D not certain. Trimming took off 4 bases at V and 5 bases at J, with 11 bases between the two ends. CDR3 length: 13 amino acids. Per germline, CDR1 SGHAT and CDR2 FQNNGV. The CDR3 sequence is CASSSPAGYGYTF. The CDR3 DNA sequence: TGTGCCAGCAGCTCCCCCGCAGGTTATGGCTACACCTTC.

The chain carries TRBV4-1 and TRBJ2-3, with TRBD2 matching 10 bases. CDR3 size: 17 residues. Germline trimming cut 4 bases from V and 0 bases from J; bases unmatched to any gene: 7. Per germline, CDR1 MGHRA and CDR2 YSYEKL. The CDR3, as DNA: TGCGCCAGCAGCCCGCGGGGTAGCGGGGGGAGCACAGATACGCAGTATTTT. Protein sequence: CASSPRGSGGSTDTQYF.

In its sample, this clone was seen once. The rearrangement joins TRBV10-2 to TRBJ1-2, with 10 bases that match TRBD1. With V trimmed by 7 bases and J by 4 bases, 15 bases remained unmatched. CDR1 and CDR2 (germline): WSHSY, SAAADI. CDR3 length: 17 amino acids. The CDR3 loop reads CASTTQTGQGPRYGYTF. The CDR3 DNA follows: TGCGCCAGCACTACCCAGACGGGACAGGGGCCTCGCTATGGCTACACCTTC.

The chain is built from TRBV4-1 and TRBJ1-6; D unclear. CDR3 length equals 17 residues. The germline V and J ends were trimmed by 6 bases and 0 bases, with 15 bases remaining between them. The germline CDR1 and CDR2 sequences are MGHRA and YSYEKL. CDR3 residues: CASRVQGGNSYNSPLHF. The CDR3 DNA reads TGCGCCAGCAGGGTACAAGGAGGTAACTCCTATAATTCACCCCTCCACTTT.

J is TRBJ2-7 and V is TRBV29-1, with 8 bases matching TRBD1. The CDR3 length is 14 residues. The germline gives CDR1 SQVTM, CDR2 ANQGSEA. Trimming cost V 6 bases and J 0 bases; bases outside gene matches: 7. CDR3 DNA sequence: TGCAGCGTGCGACCGGGACAGGACTCCTACGAGCAGTACTTC. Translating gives CSVRPGQDSYEQYF.

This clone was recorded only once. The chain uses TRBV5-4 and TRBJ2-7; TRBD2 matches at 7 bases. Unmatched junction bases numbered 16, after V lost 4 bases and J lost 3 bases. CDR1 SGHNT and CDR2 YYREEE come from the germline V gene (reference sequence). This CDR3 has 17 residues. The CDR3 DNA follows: TGTGCCAGCAGCCCACACTCTCCGGCGGGGGAAGTCTACGAGCAGTACTTC. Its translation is CASSPHSPAGEVYEQYF.

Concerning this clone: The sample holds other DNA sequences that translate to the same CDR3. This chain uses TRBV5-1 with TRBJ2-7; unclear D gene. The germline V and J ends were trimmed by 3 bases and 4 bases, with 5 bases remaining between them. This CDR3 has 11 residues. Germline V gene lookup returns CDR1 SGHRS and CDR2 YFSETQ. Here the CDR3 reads CASSSTYEQYF. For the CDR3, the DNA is TGCGCCAGCAGCTCCACATACGAGCAGTACTTC.

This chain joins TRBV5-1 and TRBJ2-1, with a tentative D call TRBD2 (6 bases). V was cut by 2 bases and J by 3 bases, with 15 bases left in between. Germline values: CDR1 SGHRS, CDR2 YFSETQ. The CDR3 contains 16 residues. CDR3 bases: TGCGCCAGCAGCTTACTAGCCCGTGCCCTCTACAATGAGCAGTTCTTC. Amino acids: CASSLLARALYNEQFF. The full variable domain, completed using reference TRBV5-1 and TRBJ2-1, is KAGVTQTPRYLIKTRGQQVTLSCSPISGHRSVSWYQQTPGQGLQFLFEYFSETQRNKGNFPGRFSGRQFSNSRSEMNVSTLELGDSALYLCASSLLARALYNEQFFGPGTRLTVL.

The CDR3 spells CASSSPAGQGAMVYGYTF. The CDR3 coding sequence is TGTGCCAGCAGCTCCCCGGCGGGACAGGGGGCGATGGTCTATGGCTACACCTTC. The gene calls are TRBV5-5 and TRBJ1-2, with TRBD1 matching 12 bases. V shed 3 bases, J shed 4 bases, and the junction held 13 bases outside the gene matches. The CDR3 extends over 18 amino acids. CDR1 is SGHKS and CDR2 is YYEKEE in the germline V gene (reference sequence). The full variable domain, its missing parts supplied by reference TRBV5-5 and TRBJ1-2, is DAGVTQSPTHLIKTRGQQVTLRCSPISGHKSVSWYQQVLGQGPQFIFQYYEKEERGRGNFPDRFSARQFPNYSSELNVNALLLGDSALYLCASSSPAGQGAMVYGYTFGSGTRLTVV.

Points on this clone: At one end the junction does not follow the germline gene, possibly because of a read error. The CDR3 spells CASSLSPAAGNTIYF. The DNA for the CDR3 is TGTGCTAGCAGCTTATCGCCGGCGGCTGGAAACACCATATATTTT. The chain recombines TRBV7-7 with TRBJ1-3; D uncertain. The germline gives CDR1 SSHAT, CDR2 FNYEAQ (reference sequence). This CDR3 contains 15 residues.

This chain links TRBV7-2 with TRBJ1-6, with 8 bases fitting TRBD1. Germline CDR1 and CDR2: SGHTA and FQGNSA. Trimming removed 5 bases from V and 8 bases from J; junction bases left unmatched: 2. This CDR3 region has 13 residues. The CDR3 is CASSLDRDSPLHF. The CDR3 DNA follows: TGTGCCAGCAGCCTGGACAGGGATTCACCCCTCCACTTT.

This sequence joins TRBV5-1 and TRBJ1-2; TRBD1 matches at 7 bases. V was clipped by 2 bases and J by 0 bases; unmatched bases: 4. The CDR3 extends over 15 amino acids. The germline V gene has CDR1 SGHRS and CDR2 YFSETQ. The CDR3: CASSLSGQPNYGYTF. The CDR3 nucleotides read TGCGCCAGCAGCTTATCGGGACAGCCTAACTATGGCTACACCTTC.

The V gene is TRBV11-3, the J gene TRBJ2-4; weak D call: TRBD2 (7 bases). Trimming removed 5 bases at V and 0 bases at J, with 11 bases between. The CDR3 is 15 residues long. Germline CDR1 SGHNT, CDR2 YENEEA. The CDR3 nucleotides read TGTGCCAGCAGCCGAGGGGGGGAAGCCAAAAACATTCAGTACTTC. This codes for CASSRGGEAKNIQYF.

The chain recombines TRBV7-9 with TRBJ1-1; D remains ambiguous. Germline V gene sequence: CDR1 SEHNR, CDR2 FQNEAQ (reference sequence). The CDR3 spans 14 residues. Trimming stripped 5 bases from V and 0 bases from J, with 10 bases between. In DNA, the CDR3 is TGTGCCAGCAGCCCCCCATCCATGAACACTGAAGCTTTCTTT. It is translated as CASSPPSMNTEAFF.

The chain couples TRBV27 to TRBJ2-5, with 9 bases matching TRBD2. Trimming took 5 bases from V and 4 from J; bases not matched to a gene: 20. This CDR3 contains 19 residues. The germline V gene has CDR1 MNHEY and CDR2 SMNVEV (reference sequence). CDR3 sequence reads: CASSIRAYAAGGLRETQYF. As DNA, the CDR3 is TGTGCCAGCAGTATTAGGGCCTACGCAGCGGGGGGCCTGCGAGAGACCCAGTACTTC.

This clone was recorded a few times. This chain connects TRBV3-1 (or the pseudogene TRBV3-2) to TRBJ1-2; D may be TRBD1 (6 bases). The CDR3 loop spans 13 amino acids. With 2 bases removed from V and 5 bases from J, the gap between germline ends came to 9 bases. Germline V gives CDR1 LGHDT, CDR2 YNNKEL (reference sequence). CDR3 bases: TGTGCCAGCAGCCAACGCAGGGGTTATGGCTACACCTTC. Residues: CASSQRRGYGYTF.

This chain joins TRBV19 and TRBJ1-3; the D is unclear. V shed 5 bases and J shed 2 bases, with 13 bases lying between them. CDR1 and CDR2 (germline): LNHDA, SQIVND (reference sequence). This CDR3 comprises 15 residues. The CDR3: CASSFLREAGNTIYF. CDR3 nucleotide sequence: TGTGCCAGTAGTTTTCTGCGGGAGGCTGGAAACACCATATATTTT.

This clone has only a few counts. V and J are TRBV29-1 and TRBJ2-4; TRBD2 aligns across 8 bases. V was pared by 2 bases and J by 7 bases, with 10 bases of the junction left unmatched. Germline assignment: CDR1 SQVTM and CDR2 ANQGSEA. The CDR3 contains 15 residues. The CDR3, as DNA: TGCAGCGTTGAATCCGGGAGGGGGGCGGCCAACATTCAGTACTTC. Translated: CSVESGRGAANIQYF.

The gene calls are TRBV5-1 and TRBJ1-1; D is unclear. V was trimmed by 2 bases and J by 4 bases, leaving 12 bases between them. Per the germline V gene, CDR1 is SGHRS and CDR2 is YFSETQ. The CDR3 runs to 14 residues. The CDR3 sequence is CASSFTQSSTEAFF. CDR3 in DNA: TGCGCCAGCAGCTTCACACAGTCCTCCACTGAAGCTTTCTTT.

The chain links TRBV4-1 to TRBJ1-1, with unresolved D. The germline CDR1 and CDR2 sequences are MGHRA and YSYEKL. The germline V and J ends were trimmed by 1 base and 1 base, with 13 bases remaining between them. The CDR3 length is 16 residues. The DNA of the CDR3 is TGCGCCAGCAGCCAAGTTCCCCTCGGGAGGAACACTGAAGCTTTCTTT. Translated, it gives CASSQVPLGRNTEAFF.

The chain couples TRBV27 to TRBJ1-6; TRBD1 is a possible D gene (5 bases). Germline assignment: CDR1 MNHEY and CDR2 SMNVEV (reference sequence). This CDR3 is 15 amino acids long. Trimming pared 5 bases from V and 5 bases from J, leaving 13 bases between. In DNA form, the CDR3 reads TGTGCCAGCAGTAGGGCGGGGGGGAATAATTCACCCCTCCACTTT. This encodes CASSRAGGNNSPLHF.

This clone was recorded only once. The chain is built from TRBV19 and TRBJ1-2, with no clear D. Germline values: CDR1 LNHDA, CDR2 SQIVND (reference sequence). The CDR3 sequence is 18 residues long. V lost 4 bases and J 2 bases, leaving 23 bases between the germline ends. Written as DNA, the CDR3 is TGTGCCAGTAGTAGGGGATCGGACTGGGATTCCCGAAACTATGGCTACACCTTC. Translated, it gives CASSRGSDWDSRNYGYTF.

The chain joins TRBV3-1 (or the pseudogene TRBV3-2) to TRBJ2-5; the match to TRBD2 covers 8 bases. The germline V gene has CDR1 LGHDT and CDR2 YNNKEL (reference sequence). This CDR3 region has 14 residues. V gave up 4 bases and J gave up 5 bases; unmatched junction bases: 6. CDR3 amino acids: CASSLGTRRETQYF. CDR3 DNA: TGTGCCAGCAGCCTAGGGACTAGGCGGGAGACCCAGTACTTC.

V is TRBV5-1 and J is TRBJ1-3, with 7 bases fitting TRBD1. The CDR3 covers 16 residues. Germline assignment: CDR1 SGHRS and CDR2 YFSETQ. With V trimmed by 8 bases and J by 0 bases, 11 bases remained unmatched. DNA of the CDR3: TGCGCCAGTTACGGGGACAGCCTAAACTCTGGAAACACCATATATTTT. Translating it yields CASYGDSLNSGNTIYF. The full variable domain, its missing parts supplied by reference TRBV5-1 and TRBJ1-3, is KAGVTQTPRYLIKTRGQQVTLSCSPISGHRSVSWYQQTPGQGLQFLFEYFSETQRNKGNFPGRFSGRQFSNSRSEMNVSTLELGDSALYLCASYGDSLNSGNTIYFGEGSWLTVV.

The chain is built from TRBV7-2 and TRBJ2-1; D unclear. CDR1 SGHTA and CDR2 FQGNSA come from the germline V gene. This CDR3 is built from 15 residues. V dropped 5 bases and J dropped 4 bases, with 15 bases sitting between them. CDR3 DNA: TGTGCCAGCAGCAATCCCCCGGTGATTTACAATGAGCAGTTCTTC. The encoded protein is CASSNPPVIYNEQFF.

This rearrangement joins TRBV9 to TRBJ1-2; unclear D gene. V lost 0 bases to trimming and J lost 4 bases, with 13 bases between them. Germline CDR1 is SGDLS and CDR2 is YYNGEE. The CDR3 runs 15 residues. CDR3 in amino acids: CASSVGATLSYGYTF. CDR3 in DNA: TGTGCCAGCAGCGTAGGGGCAACCTTGTCCTATGGCTACACCTTC.